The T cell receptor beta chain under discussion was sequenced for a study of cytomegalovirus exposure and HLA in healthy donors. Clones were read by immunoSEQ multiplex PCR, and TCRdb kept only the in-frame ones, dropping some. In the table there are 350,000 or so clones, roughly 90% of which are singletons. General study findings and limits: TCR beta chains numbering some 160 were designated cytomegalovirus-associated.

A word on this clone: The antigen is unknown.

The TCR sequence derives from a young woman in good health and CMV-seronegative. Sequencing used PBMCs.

In nucleotides, the CDR3 is TGTGCCATCAGCCCAAGAGAATTTGGCGAGCAGTACTTC. Its translation: CAISPREFGEQYF. This chain joins TRBV10-3 and TRBJ2-7, with D unresolved. The CDR3 covers 13 residues. V shed 6 bases and J shed 6 bases, with 15 bases lying between them. Looked up from germline, CDR1 is ENHRY and CDR2 is SYGVKD.